This T cell receptor beta chain was observed in a study of radiation and T cells in renal cell carcinoma (TCRdb year 2020). Study-level background: The samples were obtained from a clinical trial, where primary renal cell carcinomas were treated with 15 Gy stereotactic body radiation therapy and then removed by nephrectomy 4 weeks afterward. In total, 50 to 60 samples, comprising around 25 tumors and 27 peripheral blood samples, were subjected to TCR beta sequencing. Across all 53 samples, 4 million or so unique CDR3 nucleotide sequences encoding some 2.6 million unique CDR3 amino acid sequences were identified. On the study overall, not on this receptor specifically: In blood, the top tumor clonotypes increased from baseline to 2 weeks after radiation and then shrank by 4 weeks, which suggests a temporary expansion of tumor-resident clones. Dynamics of the blood repertoire were not tracked past 4 weeks after treatment. No pretreatment tumor biopsies were available, so the baseline intratumoral presence of clonotypes could not be determined. The single-armed trial design could not address effects of radiation dose or scheduling on the TCR repertoire.

TCR beta libraries were generated from genomic DNA with the immunoSEQ kit, following the manufacturer's recommendations. For library preparation, a first multiplex PCR was performed with proprietary primers, followed by a second PCR in which unique barcodes were added, and bead cleanups were performed after each round. Each sample batch included a kit-provided positive control reaction and a negative control reaction. The final libraries underwent checking on an Agilent 4200 TapeStation D1000 ScreenTape, volumetric pooling, and quantification by qPCR. Sequencing was performed on an Illumina NextSeq500 using a MidOutput 150-cycle cartridge, with 156 Read1 cycles, 15 Index1 cycles, and the kit custom primers. The pooled library was loaded at approximately 1 pM, with a roughly 19% PhiX control spiked in. The authors' analysis ran thus. The vendor-processed data were analyzed in R, and a clonotype was defined as all T cells that share the same CDR3 nucleotide sequence. In the clone abundance analyses, frequencies in each sample were normalized to that sample's 10,000 most abundant clones. Public T cell clones, which averaged fewer than five per sample, were removed prior to analysis. A difference in abundance of at least 32-fold between compartments was used to define tumor-enriched and baseline blood-enriched clonotypes. A beta-binomial differential abundance model was used to identify clonotypes that expanded or contracted between blood time points. Tumor-blood repertoire similarity was measured with the Baroni-Urbani and Buser coefficient, and groups were compared using two-tailed Wilcoxon tests in R. Not all clones reach the TCRdb copy of this immuneACCESS table, which keeps in-frame sequences only. Checked studies attribute under half of the gap to unresolved V genes and leave the rest unexplained. D and trimming come from the DNA, and the V and J calls and clone size come from that table. The sample records approximately 120,000 clones, 65% to 85% of which are singletons. Clones ranked in the top ten supply 5% to 6.5% of the sample.

As for this clone: Its antigen target is currently unknown. The sample holds no much larger clone one base away, and base qualities are not on file.

The time point label corresponds to: blood 2 weeks post-SBRT. In light of the paper, this sample's treatment or condition label describes: 15 Gy SBRT to primary tumor, nephrectomy 4 weeks later. Serial peripheral blood from radiation-treated patients was sampled at baseline, 2 weeks and 4 weeks after SBRT to track tumor-enriched clonotypes. Every patient's renal cell carcinoma showed clear cell pathology. The QIAamp DNA Blood Mini Kit (Qiagen) was used to prepare genomic DNA for TCR sequencing. The analyses included only samples that passed all quality control checks. Reading the germline V gene gives CDR1 SGHAT and CDR2 FQNNGV. V was cut back by 7 bases and J by 7 bases, leaving a gap of 16 bases between them. The CDR3 measures 14 amino acids from cysteine to phenylalanine. The CDR3 DNA has 42 bases and is translated from base 1.

This receptor was taken from a man aged 50 to 59 with renal cell carcinoma. The sequenced sample was blood, obtained from a patient whose treatment included radiotherapy and nephrectomy. The receptor chain draws on TRBV11-2 and TRBJ2-2; the D gene assignment is perhaps TRBD1 or TRBD2, with each matching 6 bases. The nucleotides are TGTGCCAGCACCCATGGGGGGCTCGGCGGGGAGCTGTTTTTT. Its amino acids are CASTHGGLGGELFF.